The clone carrying this T cell receptor beta chain turned up a few times. What it recognizes is unknown. The sample originates from a study of blood T cells in healthy people across ages. Regarding the study as a whole: A roughly linear fall in TCR beta diversity per million T cells was seen with increasing age.

The V gene's germline CDR1 is SEHNR and CDR2 FQNEAQ (reference sequence). The CDR3 consists of 15 residues. Trimming cost V 1 base and J 5 bases, with 14 bases left between them. Sample-barcoded 5' priming and a J-beta primer mix drove a second PCR of roughly 6 to 12 cycles. Each cDNA molecule received a tag from a template-switch adaptor that had 12 random nucleotides. TCRdb passed the 5' RACE reads through MiXCR, listing each CDR3 protein once. The data contain 1.4 million or so distinct CDR3 sequences, roughly 43% of them singletons. Samples each had at least 6 micrograms of total RNA extracted. The rearrangement uses TRBV7-9 and TRBJ2-5; possibly TRBD2 for D (6 bases). This clonotype was obtained from a woman younger than 30 in good health. Sequenced input: blood. The DNA for the CDR3 is TGTGCCAGCAGCTTAGTCCCGACTAGGTCGGAGACCCAGTACTTC. It encodes CASSLVPTRSETQYF.